One and the same sample provided the 4 T cell receptor beta chains below, sequenced in a study of shared clonotypes between healthy human individuals (TCRdb year 2020). For the CD8 naive samples, CD45RO-negative cells were positively selected for CCR7, yielding a CD45RA+CCR7+ population from which TemRA cells were excluded. Library prep was done by the immunoSEQ multiplex PCR assay. What TCRdb holds here is the immuneACCESS table cut down to in-frame rearrangements. Part of the clones is not present; checked against another copy, under half of the missing clones reflect an unresolved V gene, and the others are unexplained. Within this sample are roughly 890,000 clones, with 80% to 95% of them counted one time only. The top ten clonotypes cover less than 25% of the sample. The source material was naive CD8+ T cells sorted from blood. The cell subset or site label, as the study defines it: CD45RA+CCR7+. These receptors were collected from a man aged 25-45 years in good health.

The chain uses TRBV28 and TRBJ2-7; D gene uncertain. V lost 7 bases and J 6 bases, leaving 16 bases between the germline ends. The germline gives CDR1 MDHEN, CDR2 SYDVKM. The CDR3 is made up of 13 amino acids. The CDR3: CASTPPGNREQYF. The CDR3 coding sequence is TGTGCCAGCACCCCCCCAGGTAATCGCGAGCAGTACTTC.

The V call is TRBV6-6, the J call TRBJ2-4; D unresolved. Germline V gene sequence: CDR1 MNHNY, CDR2 SVGAGI (reference sequence). Trimming shortened V by 0 bases and J by 0 bases, and 9 bases separated the two germline ends. The CDR3 spans 16 residues. The CDR3 spells CASSYSVQLAKNIQYF. In DNA, the CDR3 is TGTGCCAGCAGTTACTCCGTCCAGCTAGCCAAAAACATTCAGTACTTC.

The chain is built from TRBV27 and TRBJ2-7; 7 nucleotides align to TRBD2. Germline assignment: CDR1 MNHEY and CDR2 SMNVEV (reference sequence). This CDR3 comprises 15 residues. The V gene end was trimmed by 3 bases and the J gene end by 2 bases; junction bases not matched to a gene: 7. The CDR3 here is CASSFAGDVTYEQYF. The DNA of the CDR3 is TGTGCCAGCAGTTTTGCGGGGGATGTCACCTACGAGCAGTACTTC.

The chain is built from TRBV28 and TRBJ1-2, with 7 bases identical to TRBD1. The CDR3 totals 14 residues. The germline V gene encodes CDR1 MDHEN and CDR2 SYDVKM. J was trimmed by 7 bases and V by 5 bases; bases with no gene match: 10. In DNA, the CDR3 is TGTGCCAGCAGTGCCGACAGGGTTGGGTTTGGCTACACCTTC. This sequence encodes CASSADRVGFGYTF.